Following are 20 T cell receptor beta chains from one sample sequenced in a study of blood T cell repertoires in COVID-19. Only in-frame clones appear in the TCRdb table, and some are missing; sequencing was by immunoSEQ multiplex PCR. The repertoire includes hundreds of thousands of clones, around 84% of them detected once, and around 1.8% sits in the top ten. The sequencing sample was made of PBMCs or T cells enriched from blood (not recorded which). These receptor sequences come from a man aged 35-49 years who had recovered from COVID-19.

CDR3 sequence reads: CASSERVGSNQPQHF. The CDR3 region has the DNA TGCGCCAGCAGCGAGAGGGTTGGAAGCAATCAGCCCCAGCATTTT. The chain uses TRBV5-1 and TRBJ1-5; D is unresolved. The V gene lost 4 bases and the J gene lost 1 base, with 12 bases spanning the gap. This CDR3 comprises 15 residues. CDR1 is SGHRS, CDR2 YFSETQ, per germline.

The J gene is TRBJ1-2, the V gene TRBV10-3; 11 nucleotides agree with TRBD1. V shed 4 bases, J shed 8 bases, and the junction held 9 bases outside the gene matches. The CDR3 sequence is 15 residues long. Germline CDR1 ENHRY, CDR2 SYGVKD. DNA for the CDR3: TGTGCCATCAGTGGGAACCCTGGACAGGGGGCGGGCTACACCTTC. Its protein is CAISGNPGQGAGYTF.

The rearrangement links TRBV4-1 to TRBJ1-5, with D perhaps TRBD1 (6 bases). Deletions cut 2 bases from V and 4 bases from J, with 9 bases between. The CDR3 is 14 residues long. The germline gives CDR1 MGHRA, CDR2 YSYEKL. The CDR3 loop is CASSQNTGNQPQHF. The CDR3 nucleotides read TGCGCCAGCAGCCAAAATACAGGGAATCAGCCCCAGCATTTT.

This clone has just a few counts. In DNA form, the CDR3 reads TGTGCCAGCAGTTTCACGGTTGCAGCGGGAGGGGTCCATGAGCAGTTCTTC. Translating gives CASSFTVAAGGVHEQFF. The chain links TRBV27 to TRBJ2-1; 10 bases are shared with TRBD2. V shed 3 bases, J shed 8 bases, and the junction held 13 bases outside the gene matches. The CDR3 spans 17 residues. The germline V gene encodes CDR1 MNHEY and CDR2 SMNVEV (reference sequence).

The chain combines TRBV6-4 with TRBJ1-2, with D unresolved. V shed 0 bases and J shed 7 bases, with 30 bases lying between them. Germline V lookup: CDR1 MRHNA, CDR2 SNTAGT. This CDR3 contains 20 residues. CDR3 nucleotide sequence: TGTGCCAGCAGTGACTCGGAGTCGGCAGAGCTGATCGCGGTGGTTGGTGGCTACACCTTC. It yields the protein CASSDSESAELIAVVGGYTF.

The chain carries TRBV9 and TRBJ2-3; TRBD2 matches 8 bases. Germline V lookup: CDR1 SGDLS, CDR2 YYNGEE. This CDR3 is 17 amino acids long. After removal of 2 bases from V and 0 bases from J, the junction contained 8 bases not matched to a gene. CDR3 sequence (DNA): TGTGCCAGCAGCGTGTTTTCGCGGGGGGTGAGCACAGATACGCAGTATTTT. Its protein product is CASSVFSRGVSTDTQYF.

This rearrangement joins TRBV5-4 to TRBJ2-5; 8 nucleotides agree with TRBD1. CDR3 length equals 15 residues. Germline V lookup: CDR1 SGHNT, CDR2 YYREEE (reference sequence). J lost 5 bases, V lost 0 bases, and 6 bases had no gene match. CDR3 protein: CASSLAGGQVETQYF. Written as DNA, the CDR3 is TGTGCCAGCAGCTTGGCCGGGGGACAGGTGGAGACCCAGTACTTC.

The chain combines TRBV11-2 with TRBJ2-1; 7 bases align to TRBD2. The CDR3 has 16 residues. Trimming took 1 base from V and 8 from J; bases not matched to a gene: 11. Germline CDR1 is SGHAT and CDR2 is FQNNGV. The CDR3 protein is CASSLVLGGRSDEQFF. CDR3 nucleotides: TGTGCCAGCAGCTTAGTCCTGGGCGGGAGATCGGATGAGCAGTTCTTC.

As concerns this clone: The same CDR3 also results from other DNA sequences found in this sample. The V call is TRBV18, the J call TRBJ2-7, with 14 bases lining up with TRBD2. CDR1 KGHSH and CDR2 LQKENI come from the germline V gene. With 0 bases clipped from V and 5 bases from J, the junction kept 0 bases outside the gene matches. CDR3 size: 15 residues. The DNA for the CDR3 is TGTGCCAGCTCACCACCGGGACTAGCGGGGGACGAGCAGTACTTC. Protein: CASSPPGLAGDEQYF.

The sample holds a few counts of this clone. The chain recombines TRBV7-3 with TRBJ1-1; weak D call: TRBD1 (6 bases). The CDR3 totals 13 residues. CDR1 is SGHTA and CDR2 is FQGTGA in the germline V gene. V dropped 4 bases and J dropped 7 bases, with 13 bases sitting between them. The chain's CDR3 is CASSYQGIGEAFF. CDR3 in DNA: TGTGCCAGCAGCTACCAGGGGATCGGTGAAGCTTTCTTT.

The CDR3 DNA follows: TGTGCCTGGAGCCCGATACAGGCGGGGGAGCTGTTTTTT. Translating it yields CAWSPIQAGELFF. The rearrangement uses TRBV30 and TRBJ2-2, with D tentatively TRBD1 (5 bases). Trimming took 3 bases from V and 8 from J, leaving 13 bases between them. The CDR3 loop spans 13 amino acids. Per germline, CDR1 GTSNPN and CDR2 SVGIG (reference sequence).

There are a few counts of this clone. V gene TRBV19 combines with J gene TRBJ1-6; D possibly corresponds to TRBD1 (6 bases). Germline V gene data show CDR1 as LNHDA and CDR2 as SQIVND (reference sequence). The CDR3 sequence is 15 residues long. Trimming left V 5 bases short and J 6 bases short, with 14 bases between. CDR3 region: CASSGPSGVNSPLHF. CDR3 nucleotides: TGTGCCAGTAGTGGCCCCTCAGGGGTTAATTCACCCCTCCACTTT.

This chain uses TRBV10-3 with TRBJ2-1, with a tentative D call TRBD2 (6 bases). CDR1 is ENHRY, CDR2 SYGVKD, per germline. The CDR3 covers 17 residues. V lost 3 bases, J lost 1 base, and 16 bases lay in between. CDR3 sequence: CAISDPEVAVSYNEQFF. The CDR3, as DNA: TGTGCCATCAGTGACCCGGAAGTAGCGGTTTCCTACAATGAGCAGTTCTTC.

In its sample, this clone was seen a few times. A junction boundary mismatches the germline segment, possibly from a read error. This rearrangement joins TRBV28 to TRBJ2-1; 9 bases match TRBD2. This CDR3 is built from 12 residues. The germline V gene encodes CDR1 MDHEN and CDR2 SYDVKM. CDR3 coding DNA: TGTGCCAGCAGTAACAATCCGCGGACTAGCGTCTTC. Protein: CASSNNPRTSVF.

J is TRBJ2-7 and V is TRBV4-1; 11 nucleotides line up with TRBD2. This CDR3 region has 15 residues. Unmatched junction bases numbered 4, after V lost 2 bases and J lost 4 bases. Germline CDR1 MGHRA, CDR2 YSYEKL. In DNA, the CDR3 is TGCGCCAGCAGCCAACAGACTAGCGGGGTGTACGAGCAGTACTTC. It yields the protein CASSQQTSGVYEQYF.

The gene calls are TRBV4-3 and TRBJ1-5, with TRBD1 matching over 7 bases. The CDR3 extends over 19 amino acids. Germline trimming cut 0 bases from V and 2 bases from J; bases unmatched to any gene: 13. Germline values: CDR1 LGHNA, CDR2 YSLEER. Written as DNA, the CDR3 is TGCGCCAGCAGCCAAGAGCGGGACAGCGGTTGGGGTGGCAATCAGCCCCAGCATTTT. Protein sequence: CASSQERDSGWGGNQPQHF.

The rearrangement uses TRBV7-6 and TRBJ2-7; 9 positions match TRBD1. J lost 2 bases, V lost 3 bases, and 2 bases had no gene match. This CDR3 has 14 residues. Germline CDR1 is SGHVS and CDR2 is FNYEAQ. The CDR3 reads CASSFTGGPYEQYF. DNA of the CDR3: TGTGCCAGCAGCTTTACAGGGGGCCCCTACGAGCAGTACTTC.

This sequence joins TRBV28 and TRBJ2-2, with TRBD2 identical over 7 bases. Germline V gene lookup returns CDR1 MDHEN and CDR2 SYDVKM. The J segment lost 4 bases and the V segment lost 5 bases, leaving 10 bases of the junction unmatched. The CDR3 spans 16 residues. This CDR3 reads CASSLPSGRLTGELFF. The CDR3 DNA follows: TGTGCCAGCAGTCTACCTAGCGGAAGGCTCACCGGGGAGCTGTTTTTT.

CDR3 sequence (DNA): TGTGCCAGCAGCTATGTCCAGGGATTTAACTATGGCTACACCTTC. Protein product: CASSYVQGFNYGYTF. This chain links TRBV7-2 with TRBJ1-2; possible D gene TRBD1, 5 bases. Germline V gene lookup returns CDR1 SGHTA and CDR2 FQGNSA. This CDR3 is 15 amino acids long. V lost 4 bases, J lost 1 base, and 13 bases lay in between.

In its sample, this clone was seen many times. The rearrangement links TRBV19 to TRBJ2-7; tentative D call: TRBD2 (6 bases). V gave up 3 bases and J gave up 5 bases, with 11 bases separating them. Germline V gene data show CDR1 as LNHDA and CDR2 as SQIVND (reference sequence). There are 13 residues in the CDR3. The CDR3 nucleotides read TGTGCCAGTAGTATCACTCGGGGGAACGAGCAGTACTTC. The encoded protein is CASSITRGNEQYF.